What follows are 3 T cell receptor beta chains derived from one specimen sequenced in a study of long-term antiretroviral therapy in people with HIV. Survey-level immunoSEQ v3.0 assays were run. The protocol was immunoSEQ multiplex PCR, while the TCRdb copy is restricted to in-frame clones and leaves out a portion. The repertoire has under 45,000 clones, about 94% of them found once; the top ten carry less than 4%. The material sequenced was unsorted PBMCs, taken about 5.1 years after starting antiretroviral therapy. These receptors all come from a woman in her forties or fifties with HIV.

This sequence joins TRBV19 and TRBJ1-5; 9 positions agree with TRBD1. The CDR3 has 14 residues. CDR1 LNHDA and CDR2 SQIVND come from the germline V gene (reference sequence). The ends lost 7 bases at V and 4 bases at J; junction bases unmatched: 5. The CDR3 DNA is TGTGCCAGTACCCTGACAGGGGGGAATCAGCCCCAGCATTTT. It encodes CASTLTGGNQPQHF.

The V call is TRBV18, the J call TRBJ2-5, with D possibly being TRBD2 (5 bases). The CDR3 contains 16 residues. V shed 3 bases and J shed 0 bases, with 14 bases lying between them. CDR1 and CDR2 (germline): KGHSH, LQKENI. CDR3 sequence: CASSPLRGPDQETQYF. CDR3 DNA: TGTGCCAGCTCACCCCTCCGCGGGCCAGACCAAGAGACCCAGTACTTC.

V gene TRBV2 combines with J gene TRBJ1-5; 7 bases align to TRBD1. Looked up from germline, CDR1 is SNHLY and CDR2 is FYNNEI. J gave up 6 bases and V 6 bases, and 8 bases lay outside the gene matches. The CDR3 covers 14 residues. The CDR3 nucleotides are TGTGCCAGCAGCCCGACAGGGAAGAGTCAGCCCCAGCATTTT. It yields the protein CASSPTGKSQPQHF.